This T cell receptor (beta chain) was profiled in a study of cytomegalovirus exposure and HLA in healthy donors. Study-wide findings and caveats: Associated with cytomegalovirus, according to the listing, were fewer than 200 TCR beta chains. Among TCR sequences, most were rare, though some public TCRs appeared in many donors.

Details on this clone: Its antigen is not known.

With 1 base removed from V and 2 bases from J, the gap between germline ends came to 15 bases. Per germline, CDR1 MGHRA and CDR2 YSYEKL. The CDR3 runs to 16 residues. Profiling relied on immunoSEQ multiplex PCR, and the TCRdb table lists in-frame clones only, not all of them. The sample includes roughly 120,000 clones, over 85% of them seen just once. This TCR was sampled from a woman aged 18-30 years in good health and CMV-seronegative. This chain joins TRBV4-1 and TRBJ2-7; D is possibly TRBD2 (6 bases). The sample consisted of PBMCs. The CDR3 spells CASSQGRGITTYEQYF. CDR3 nucleotide sequence: TGCGCCAGCAGCCAAGGTCGGGGGATTACAACCTACGAGCAGTACTTC.